The 23 T cell receptor beta chains given below trace back to one sample, sequenced in a study of blood T cell repertoires in COVID-19. Method: immunoSEQ multiplex PCR; TCRdb's copy keeps in-frame clones and lacks some. This sample has 86,000 or so clones; over 90% occur once, and the top ten carry 4% to 5.5%. The specimen sequenced was peripheral blood. The receptors derive from a human donor with active COVID-19. The donor label of this sample is uncertain.

This clone was observed once. The chain combines TRBV11-2 with TRBJ2-5; tentatively, D is TRBD2 (6 bases). V lost 3 bases and J lost 5, with 13 bases in between. From germline, CDR1 is SGHAT and CDR2 FQNNGV. The CDR3 covers 14 residues. The CDR3 DNA is TGTGCCAGCAGCTTCCCTGGTGGGGGGGAGACCCAGTACTTC. It yields the protein CASSFPGGGETQYF. The full variable domain, its missing parts supplied by reference TRBV11-2 and TRBJ2-5, is EAGVAQSPRYKIIEKRQSVAFWCNPISGHATLYWYQQILGQGPKLLIQFQNNGVVDDSQLPKDRFSAERLKGVDSTLKIQPAKLEDSAVYLCASSFPGGGETQYFGPGTRLLVL.

This clone was picked up one time. The V call is TRBV5-5, the J call TRBJ1-5; 8 nucleotides agree with TRBD1. The V and J ends lost 4 bases and 7 bases, in that order; junction bases with no gene match: 16. From germline, CDR1 is SGHKS and CDR2 YYEKEE (reference sequence). The length of the CDR3 is 17 residues. As DNA, the CDR3 is TGTGCCAGCAGCCCCGAAGGGGGGACAGGAGTCTACCAGCCCCAGCATTTT. This encodes CASSPEGGTGVYQPQHF. The entire variable domain, with the rest obtained from reference TRBV5-5 and TRBJ1-5, is as follows: DAGVTQSPTHLIKTRGQQVTLRCSPISGHKSVSWYQQVLGQGPQFIFQYYEKEERGRGNFPDRFSARQFPNYSSELNVNALLLGDSALYLCASSPEGGTGVYQPQHFGDGTRLSIL.

This clone has more than one count but fewer than ten. V and J are TRBV4-2 and TRBJ2-2; 7 positions agree with TRBD2. V trimming: 0 bases; J trimming: 6 bases; junction bases outside the gene matches: 4. Per germline, CDR1 LGHNA and CDR2 YNFKEQ. This CDR3 comprises 15 residues. In nucleotides, the CDR3 is TGTGCCAGCAGCCAAGAGATAAGCGGGGCCGGGGAGCTGTTTTTT. Translating gives CASSQEISGAGELFF.

The chain carries TRBV6-2 or TRBV6-3 and TRBJ2-2, with TRBD1 matching over 10 bases. This CDR3 is 15 amino acids long. Germline values: CDR1 MNHEY, CDR2 SVGEGT. Unmatched junction bases numbered 5, after V lost 6 bases and J lost 4 bases. CDR3 residues: CASSRQGAVTGELFF. The CDR3 DNA follows: TGTGCCAGCAGCAGACAGGGGGCTGTCACCGGGGAGCTGTTTTTT.

In its sample, this clone was seen once. In DNA, the CDR3 is TGTGCCAGCAGTTCCCCAGGGGGCTCCCAGCGGGGGGAGCTGTTTTTT. Protein sequence: CASSSPGGSQRGELFF. The chain employs TRBV28 and TRBJ2-2, with 8 bases lining up with TRBD1. The V and J ends lost 4 bases and 8 bases, in that order; junction bases with no gene match: 12. The CDR3 covers 16 residues. Germline lookup yields CDR1 MDHEN and CDR2 SYDVKM.

The chain employs TRBV10-3 and TRBJ1-2, with D possibly TRBD1 on 5 matching bases. The CDR3 is made up of 15 amino acids. Trimming removed 7 bases from V and 7 bases from J, with 22 bases in between. CDR1 and CDR2 from the germline V gene are ENHRY and SYGVKD. The CDR3 loop reads CAITSWQGGRLGYTF. The CDR3 nucleotides read TGTGCCATCACTTCCTGGCAGGGAGGTAGACTTGGCTACACCTTC.

The chain links TRBV5-4 to TRBJ2-5; TRBD1 agrees at 10 bases. CDR3 size: 14 residues. Germline V lookup: CDR1 SGHNT, CDR2 YYREEE (reference sequence). J was trimmed by 5 bases and V by 4 bases; bases with no gene match: 5. The DNA of the CDR3 is TGTGCCAGCAGCCGACAGGGGGCGAGTGAGACCCAGTACTTC. Protein product: CASSRQGASETQYF.

The gene calls are TRBV7-2 and TRBJ2-2; 9 nucleotides align to TRBD2. The CDR3 loop spans 18 amino acids. Germline trimming cut 1 base from V and 0 bases from J; bases unmatched to any gene: 6. Germline loops: CDR1 SGHTA, CDR2 FQGNSA. CDR3 sequence: CASSLGGSGGTNTGELFF. The CDR3 bases are TGTGCCAGCAGCTTAGGGGGAAGCGGGGGGACGAACACCGGGGAGCTGTTTTTT.

The rearrangement joins TRBV27 to TRBJ2-1, with D possibly being TRBD2 (6 bases). The CDR3 is made up of 15 amino acids. V was pared by 0 bases and J by 6 bases, with 12 bases between. Germline CDR1 is MNHEY and CDR2 is SMNVEV (reference sequence). The CDR3 DNA reads TGTGCCAGCAGTTTATCGATCCAACTAGCCAATGAGCAGTTCTTC. Its translation is CASSLSIQLANEQFF.

A single count supports this clone. The rearrangement joins TRBV7-9 to TRBJ1-3; D is possibly TRBD1 (6 bases). V lost 5 bases to trimming and J lost 4 bases, with 15 bases between them. This CDR3 spans 15 amino acids. CDR1 is SEHNR and CDR2 is FQNEAQ in the germline V gene (reference sequence). The CDR3 DNA reads TGTGCCAGCAGCCCCCCCGGGGGGCCAGGAAACACCATATATTTT. Translation gives CASSPPGGPGNTIYF.

V is TRBV27 and J is TRBJ1-1, with TRBD1 as a possible D gene (5 bases). CDR1 MNHEY and CDR2 SMNVEV come from the germline V gene (reference sequence). Trimming took 5 bases from V and 1 from J, leaving 14 bases between them. This CDR3 has 15 amino acids. CDR3 coding DNA: TGTGCCAGCAGTCCATCCGGGCAGGGGAACACTGAAGCTTTCTTT. This encodes CASSPSGQGNTEAFF.

To note about this clone: This sample also contains other DNA sequences that code for the same CDR3. This chain uses TRBV9 with TRBJ2-7; TRBD1 matches at 8 bases. Unmatched junction bases numbered 4, after V lost 2 bases and J lost 0 bases. The CDR3 spans 15 residues. The germline CDR1 and CDR2 sequences are SGDLS and YYNGEE. CDR3: CASSVGDRGSYEQYF. CDR3 DNA sequence: TGTGCCAGCAGCGTTGGAGACAGGGGCTCCTACGAGCAGTACTTC.

The chain links TRBV23-1 to TRBJ2-3, with 11 nucleotides matching TRBD1. TRBV23-1 belongs to the ORF category, with a function that is uncertain. The V gene end was trimmed by 7 bases and the J gene end by 5 bases; junction bases not matched to a gene: 14. The CDR3 has 17 amino acids. The DNA of the CDR3 is TGCGCCAGCAACCGGGACAGGGGGTGCTACCAACGAGATACGCAGTATTTT. This encodes CASNRDRGCYQRDTQYF.

This rearrangement joins TRBV19 to TRBJ2-1, with 8 nucleotides matching TRBD2. This CDR3 spans 15 amino acids. Germline V gene lookup returns CDR1 LNHDA and CDR2 SQIVND (reference sequence). V gave up 1 base and J gave up 7 bases; unmatched junction bases: 6. The CDR3, as DNA: TGTGCCAGTAGTATAGGTGGGACTAGTTCAAATGAGCAGTTCTTC. Translated, it gives CASSIGGTSSNEQFF.

The chain is built from TRBV11-3 and TRBJ2-1, with 7 positions matching TRBD1. CDR1 is SGHNT and CDR2 is YENEEA in the germline V gene. Trimming at V came to 4 bases and at J to 1 base, leaving 1 base not matched to a gene. This CDR3 has 14 amino acids. CDR3 sequence: CASSSRGSYNEQFF. The CDR3 DNA reads TGTGCCAGCAGCTCCAGGGGGTCCTACAATGAGCAGTTCTTC.

This clone appeared once. The genes are TRBV7-8 and TRBJ2-2, with a possible D match to TRBD1 (6 bases). Germline values: CDR1 SGHVS, CDR2 FQNEAQ. This CDR3 has 13 residues. The V end was cut by 5 bases, the J end by 7 bases, with 11 bases between. CDR3 region: CASSALGGGELFF. In DNA form, the CDR3 reads TGTGCCAGCAGCGCCTTAGGGGGCGGGGAGCTGTTTTTT.

V gene TRBV7-8 combines with J gene TRBJ2-7; TRBD2 matches 7 bases. This CDR3 region has 15 residues. Looked up from germline, CDR1 is SGHVS and CDR2 is FQNEAQ. The ends lost 3 bases at V and 3 bases at J; junction bases unmatched: 8. CDR3 DNA: TGTGCCAGCAGCTTCTCAGCGGGAAACTTCTACGAGCAGTACTTC. It yields the protein CASSFSAGNFYEQYF.

The chain links TRBV2 to TRBJ1-2, with D possibly being TRBD1 (5 bases). V lost 2 bases and J 2 bases, leaving 12 bases between the germline ends. The CDR3 loop spans 15 amino acids. The V gene's germline CDR1 is SNHLY and CDR2 FYNNEI. The CDR3, as DNA: TGTGCCAGCAGTGAATTCAGGGTGCAAAACTATGGCTACACCTTC. Translated, it gives CASSEFRVQNYGYTF.

The chain recombines TRBV5-1 with TRBJ1-1, with 10 bases fitting TRBD1. V shed 3 bases and J 4 bases; nucleotides not matched to a gene: 3. This CDR3 comprises 14 residues. Germline loops: CDR1 SGHRS, CDR2 YFSETQ. The CDR3 sequence: CASSSGQGLTEAFF. The CDR3, as DNA: TGCGCCAGCAGCTCGGGACAGGGGCTCACTGAAGCTTTCTTT. The whole variable domain, filled in from reference TRBV5-1 and TRBJ1-1, reads KAGVTQTPRYLIKTRGQQVTLSCSPISGHRSVSWYQQTPGQGLQFLFEYFSETQRNKGNFPGRFSGRQFSNSRSEMNVSTLELGDSALYLCASSSGQGLTEAFFGQGTRLTVV.

The chain joins TRBV5-5 to TRBJ1-2, with a tentative D call TRBD1 (5 bases). The CDR3 has 15 residues. CDR1 and CDR2 from the germline V gene are SGHKS and YYEKEE (reference sequence). The V end lost 2 bases, the J end lost 8 bases, and 19 bases lay between the germline ends. The CDR3 bases are TGTGCCAGCAGCTTCGGTAGGGGCGGGATGGAAGGCTACACCTTC. Translated: CASSFGRGGMEGYTF.

The chain links TRBV6-5 to TRBJ2-7; D not certain. The ends were cut back, 5 bases at V and 6 bases at J, with 20 bases in the middle. CDR3 length equals 15 residues. Germline CDR1 reads MNHEY; CDR2 reads SVGAGI. The CDR3 spells CASSPLTHPPREQYF. Written as DNA, the CDR3 is TGTGCCAGCAGTCCTCTGACTCATCCCCCACGCGAGCAGTACTTC.

The V gene is TRBV11-2, the J gene TRBJ2-1; possible D gene TRBD2, 6 bases. CDR3 length: 13 residues. V was cut by 4 bases and J by 5 bases, with 9 bases left in between. Germline V gene lookup returns CDR1 SGHAT and CDR2 FQNNGV. This CDR3 reads CASSSGLNNEQFF. The CDR3 nucleotides read TGTGCCAGCAGCTCGGGACTCAACAATGAGCAGTTCTTC.

The chain recombines TRBV6-6 with TRBJ1-3; possibly TRBD1 for D (5 bases). The germline CDR1 and CDR2 sequences are MNHNY and SVGAGI (reference sequence). The CDR3 sequence is 14 residues long. V dropped 10 bases and J dropped 0 bases, with 13 bases sitting between them. As DNA, the CDR3 is TGTGCCACCCATACGACAGCCTCTGGAAACACCATATATTTT. Translating it yields CATHTTASGNTIYF.